This TCR beta chain was obtained from a study of PD-1 blockade in classical Hodgkin lymphoma. The method was immunoSEQ multiplex PCR; TCRdb's version includes in-frame clones alone and lacks a portion of them. The sample records about 44,000 clones, roughly 65% being singletons. This clone occurred a few times. This CDR3 comprises 14 residues. Between the trimmed V and J ends, which lost 4 bases and 7 bases, there was a span of 15 bases. Documented time point: cycle 4 day 1 (C4D1), after less than 7 weeks of nivolumab. There was relapse after autologous stem cell transplantation in every patient, and there was variation in brentuximab vedotin exposure.

The TCR comes from a human donor with classical Hodgkin lymphoma. The source material was peripheral blood mononuclear cells (PBMCs), sampled before the fourth cycle of nivolumab. The chain combines TRBV5-3 with TRBJ2-1; D perhaps matches TRBD2 (5 bases). TRBV5-3 carries the ORF label, with uncertain function. The CDR3 region is CARSPAAGTNEQFF. The DNA for the CDR3 is TGTGCCAGAAGCCCCGCGGCGGGCACGAATGAGCAGTTCTTC.